A single sample is the source of the 27 T cell receptor beta chains below, sequenced in a study of T cell changes during pregnancy in multiple sclerosis. Produced via immunoSEQ multiplex PCR; TCRdb's table is partial and in-frame only. This table holds around 100,000 clones, about 94% found once. This sample comprised peripheral blood, obtained in the third trimester of pregnancy. The receptor set was obtained from a female donor with multiple sclerosis, enrolled in a pregnancy study.

This sequence joins TRBV2 and TRBJ2-1; 10 bases fit TRBD1. This CDR3 has 14 residues. Germline CDR1 is SNHLY and CDR2 is FYNNEI. J gave up 8 bases and V 7 bases, and 8 bases lay outside the gene matches. The CDR3 reads CASTGDRGPDEQFF. The CDR3 DNA reads TGTGCCAGCACGGGGGACAGGGGCCCGGATGAGCAGTTCTTC.

The CDR3 loop is CASSLWASGDTQYF. CDR3 in DNA: TGTGCCAGCAGTTTATGGGCTAGCGGAGATACGCAGTATTTT. The chain links TRBV27 to TRBJ2-3; 7 nucleotides agree with TRBD2. V lost 1 base to trimming and J lost 5 bases; unmatched junction nucleotides: 3. Germline V gene data show CDR1 as MNHEY and CDR2 as SMNVEV (reference sequence). This CDR3 region has 14 residues.

The J gene is TRBJ1-1, the V gene TRBV30; D remains unclear. The germline V and J ends were trimmed by 0 bases and 5 bases, with 7 bases remaining between them. From germline, CDR1 is GTSNPN and CDR2 SVGIG (reference sequence). The CDR3 runs to 12 residues. CDR3 sequence (DNA): TGTGCCTGGAGTGTTATGGAGACTGAAGCTTTCTTT. Protein sequence: CAWSVMETEAFF. The variable domain in full, with the rest retrieved from reference TRBV30 and TRBJ1-1, is SQTIHQWPATLVQPVGSPLSLECTVEGTSNPNLYWYRQAAGRGLQLLFYSVGIGQISSEVPQNLSASRPQDRQFILSSKKLLLSDSGFYLCAWSVMETEAFFGQGTRLTVV.

The rearrangement joins TRBV5-1 to TRBJ1-1; maybe TRBD1 (6 bases). The CDR3 is 14 amino acids. The ends were cut back, 4 bases at V and 5 bases at J, with 15 bases in the middle. The germline V gene has CDR1 SGHRS and CDR2 YFSETQ. Here the CDR3 DNA reads TGCGCCAGCAGCCCCGGGACACTTGAGACTGAAGCTTTCTTT. Protein product: CASSPGTLETEAFF.

The CDR3 reads CASSEAILAGPDEQFF. DNA for the CDR3: TGTGCCAGCAGTGAAGCCATACTAGCTGGACCAGATGAGCAGTTCTTC. The V call is TRBV2, the J call TRBJ2-1; a weak D match, TRBD2 (6 bases). The CDR3 extends over 16 amino acids. V gave up 0 bases and J gave up 8 bases, with 17 bases separating them. CDR1 is SNHLY, CDR2 FYNNEI, per germline.

The chain joins TRBV30 to TRBJ2-7; 8 bases are a match to TRBD1. With V trimmed by 0 bases and J by 11 bases, 9 bases remained unmatched. This CDR3 has 13 amino acids. Germline values: CDR1 GTSNPN, CDR2 SVGIG (reference sequence). The CDR3: CAWSVPQGASEYF. The CDR3, as DNA: TGTGCCTGGAGTGTACCTCAGGGGGCCAGCGAGTACTTC.

This clone was seen once. This sequence joins TRBV7-9 and TRBJ1-1, with a weak D call TRBD1 (5 bases). CDR1 and CDR2 (germline): SEHNR, FQNEAQ (reference sequence). With 4 bases removed from V and 4 bases from J, the gap between germline ends came to 16 bases. The CDR3 has 15 residues. The DNA of the CDR3 is TGTGCCAGCAGCTCGATAGGGGAAATTGCCACTGAAGCTTTCTTT. Protein product: CASSSIGEIATEAFF. The full variable domain, rest sourced from reference TRBV7-9 and TRBJ1-1, is DTGVSQNPRHKITKRGQNVTFRCDPISEHNRLYWYRQTLGQGPEFLTYFQNEAQLEKSRLLSDRFSAERPKGSFSTLEIQRTEQGDSAMYLCASSSIGEIATEAFFGQGTRLTVV.

Only one count was recorded for this clone. The chain recombines TRBV11-3 with TRBJ2-7, with D uncertain. Germline CDR1 SGHNT, CDR2 YENEEA. The V gene lost 0 bases and the J gene lost 1 base, with 4 bases spanning the gap. This CDR3 has 13 residues. In DNA, the CDR3 is TGTGCCAGCAGCTTAGACAGATCCTACGAGCAGTACTTC. Translation gives CASSLDRSYEQYF.

V is TRBV7-8 and J is TRBJ2-5, with 7 bases that match TRBD1. CDR3 length: 16 residues. Germline V lookup: CDR1 SGHVS, CDR2 FQNEAQ. The J segment lost 5 bases and the V segment lost 2 bases, leaving 11 bases of the junction unmatched. DNA for the CDR3: TGTGCCAGCAGCTTAAAGGTCAGGGGGTTTGAGGAGACCCAGTACTTC. This codes for CASSLKVRGFEETQYF.

The rearrangement uses TRBV10-3 and TRBJ1-5; D is undetermined. Deletions cut 0 bases from V and 5 bases from J, with 8 bases between. The CDR3 consists of 14 residues. CDR1 is ENHRY, CDR2 SYGVKD, per germline. CDR3 in amino acids: CAISESTSDQPQHF. The CDR3 bases are TGTGCCATCAGTGAGTCGACTAGTGATCAGCCCCAGCATTTT.

V gene TRBV5-5 combines with J gene TRBJ1-3, with D possibly matching TRBD1 (5 bases). The V gene's germline CDR1 is SGHKS and CDR2 YYEKEE (reference sequence). The germline V and J ends were trimmed by 5 bases and 0 bases, with 12 bases remaining between them. This CDR3 is built from 15 residues. The CDR3 coding sequence is TGTGCCAGCAGTCGACAGTGGAGCTCTGGAAACACCATATATTTT. As protein: CASSRQWSSGNTIYF.

The rearrangement uses TRBV14 and TRBJ1-6; the match to TRBD1 covers 8 bases. The CDR3 runs to 15 residues. Trimming at V came to 2 bases and at J to 8 bases, leaving 5 bases not matched to a gene. The germline gives CDR1 SGHDN, CDR2 FVKESK. This CDR3 reads CASSQLRGLDSPLHF. The CDR3, as DNA: TGTGCCAGCAGCCAACTCAGGGGGCTGGATTCACCCCTCCACTTT.

The V and J genes are TRBV5-1 and TRBJ1-2; a weak D match, TRBD1 (6 bases). CDR1 SGHRS and CDR2 YFSETQ come from the germline V gene. This CDR3 is built from 13 residues. Trimming removed 4 bases from V and 8 bases from J, with 15 bases in between. DNA of the CDR3: TGCGCCAGCAGCCGGGTGGGGGCGCGGGGCTACACCTTC. Residues: CASSRVGARGYTF.

The genes are TRBV19 and TRBJ2-6; D possibly corresponds to TRBD2 (6 bases). There are 16 residues in the CDR3. The V end was cut by 8 bases, the J end by 1 base, with 15 bases between. Germline V CDR1 and CDR2: LNHDA, SQIVND (reference sequence). The CDR3 is CASLLAVESGANVLTF. The CDR3 DNA sequence: TGTGCCAGTCTTTTAGCGGTTGAGTCTGGGGCCAACGTCCTGACTTTC.

The chain is built from TRBV7-8 and TRBJ2-7; 8 nucleotides line up with TRBD1. V was clipped by 5 bases and J by 0 bases; unmatched bases: 12. CDR1 is SGHVS and CDR2 is FQNEAQ in the germline V gene. This CDR3 has 17 residues. The CDR3 sequence: CASSRAQGALSSYEQYF. In nucleotides, the CDR3 is TGTGCCAGCAGCCGCGCGCAGGGGGCGTTGAGCTCCTACGAGCAGTACTTC.

The V call is TRBV15, the J call TRBJ2-7, with 7 bases fitting TRBD1. Germline V gives CDR1 LNHNV, CDR2 YYDKDF (reference sequence). V gave up 3 bases and J gave up 3 bases; unmatched junction bases: 2. The CDR3 sequence is 13 residues long. CDR3 in DNA: TGTGCCACCAGCAGGGGACAGTACTACGAGCAGTACTTC. This sequence encodes CATSRGQYYEQYF.

As to this clone: One junction end does not reproduce the germline sequence, and a read error may be involved. V is TRBV28 and J is TRBJ2-7, with 8 bases fitting TRBD1. This CDR3 contains 12 residues. Germline CDR1 MDHEN, CDR2 SYDVKM. The CDR3 region has the DNA TGTGCCAGCAGTTTTGGAAGACAGGGGACGCACTTC. Its protein product is CASSFGRQGTHF.

The rearrangement links TRBV11-1 to TRBJ2-6, with 8 bases matching TRBD1. The CDR3 is made up of 15 amino acids. Germline lookup yields CDR1 SGHAT and CDR2 FQDESV (reference sequence). Losses at the gene ends were 5 bases for V and 0 bases for J; bases not matched to a gene: 0. The DNA for the CDR3 is TGTGCCAGCAGCGACAGGGGCTCTGGGGCCAACGTCCTGACTTTC. It yields the protein CASSDRGSGANVLTF.

This clone was recorded once. The chain has TRBV7-3 and TRBJ2-1; D perhaps matches TRBD2 (5 bases). CDR1 and CDR2 (germline): SGHTA, FQGTGA. The CDR3 consists of 13 residues. Trimming removed 2 bases at V and 6 bases at J, with 8 bases between. This CDR3 reads CASSLRRFNEQFF. CDR3 DNA: TGTGCCAGCAGCTTACGGAGGTTCAATGAGCAGTTCTTC.

CDR3 sequence: CASQEATLGYTF. In nucleotides, the CDR3 is TGTGCCAGCCAAGAGGCCACCCTAGGCTACACCTTC. The rearrangement joins TRBV28 to TRBJ1-2; D remains ambiguous. V was trimmed by 8 bases and J by 8 bases, leaving 15 bases between them. The length of the CDR3 is 12 residues. CDR1 and CDR2 from the germline V gene are MDHEN and SYDVKM.

The chain joins TRBV30 to TRBJ1-1, with a possible D match to TRBD1 (5 bases). CDR1 is GTSNPN and CDR2 is SVGIG in the germline V gene (reference sequence). The CDR3 loop spans 13 amino acids. V was clipped by 8 bases and J by 11 bases, with 24 bases between them. Written as DNA, the CDR3 is TGTGCCGAAACCTCTGGGGCGCTGGGGATGGCTTTCTTT. Its protein is CAETSGALGMAFF.

The chain has TRBV2 and TRBJ2-6, with 8 nucleotides matching TRBD1. J was trimmed by 0 bases and V by 5 bases; bases with no gene match: 6. Per the germline V gene, CDR1 is SNHLY and CDR2 is FYNNEI. CDR3 length equals 17 residues. The CDR3 loop is CASSQDRGVSGANVLTF. The CDR3 DNA is TGTGCCAGCAGTCAAGACAGGGGCGTCTCTGGGGCCAACGTCCTGACTTTC.

The chain uses TRBV2 and TRBJ1-1; the D gene is possibly TRBD1 (6 bases). V was cut by 2 bases and J by 7 bases, with 11 bases left in between. Germline V gene lookup returns CDR1 SNHLY and CDR2 FYNNEI. The length of the CDR3 is 13 residues. In DNA, the CDR3 is TGTGCCAGCAGTGAACGGACAGCCCTTGAAGCTTTCTTT. Protein sequence: CASSERTALEAFF.

The genes are TRBV7-8 and TRBJ1-4, with unresolved D. With 5 bases removed from V and 4 bases from J, the gap between germline ends came to 11 bases. The germline V gene encodes CDR1 SGHVS and CDR2 FQNEAQ. The CDR3 is 14 amino acids. CDR3 amino acids: CASSVTEINEKLFF. In nucleotides, the CDR3 is TGTGCCAGCAGCGTTACAGAGATTAATGAAAAACTGTTTTTT.

This chain connects TRBV21-1 to TRBJ1-5; the listed D gene, TRBD1, was not tested against the DNA. TRBV21-1 is a pseudogene locus. This CDR3 comprises 17 residues. CDR3 nucleotides: TGTGCCAGCAGCGTTCGTGGGACAGGGAAAAGCAATCAGCCCCAGCATTTT. Translation gives CASSVRGTGKSNQPQHF.

The chain couples TRBV5-1 to TRBJ2-5; D is ambiguous. Germline V gene sequence: CDR1 SGHRS, CDR2 YFSETQ. CDR3 length: 11 residues. V gave up 7 bases and J gave up 0 bases, with 4 bases separating them. DNA of the CDR3: TGCGCCAGCGAGTACCAAGAGACCCAGTACTTC. This sequence encodes CASEYQETQYF.

This rearrangement joins TRBV28 to TRBJ1-5; possible D gene TRBD1, 6 bases. The germline V gene encodes CDR1 MDHEN and CDR2 SYDVKM. Deletions cut 6 bases from V and 1 base from J, with 16 bases between. The CDR3 spans 16 residues. CDR3 in DNA: TGTGCCAGCAGCTACCAAGGGGGGGGGAGCAATCAGCCCCAGCATTTT. This gives the protein CASSYQGGGSNQPQHF.